A selection of T cell receptor beta chains follows, all from one sample in a study of control samples from healthy donors and cancer patients. Assay: immunoSEQ multiplex PCR; the TCRdb copy retains only in-frame clones and omits some. The sample yields around 99,000 clones, 75% to 95% seen once. The specimen was blood. The receptors derive from a human donor in good health. The donor label of this sample is uncertain. The CDR3 runs from the conserved cysteine through the conserved F or W. The D gene is left open where the match is weak. Expanded clones get a size class; other rows say once, few or many, or leave the size out.

J gene: TRBJ2-1
V gene: TRBV11-2
clone size: -
CDR3 length: 16
D gene: -
CDR3 protein: CASSLFRGASYNEQFF
CDR3 DNA: TGTGCCAGCAGCTTATTCCGGGGGGCCTCCTACAATGAGCAGTTCTTC

J gene: TRBJ2-1
V gene: TRBV29-1
clone size: -
CDR3 length: 13
D gene: -
CDR3 protein: CSAVVDSTNEQFF
CDR3 DNA: TGCAGCGCCGTAGTGGACAGTACCAATGAGCAGTTCTTC

J gene: TRBJ1-2
V gene: TRBV6-1
clone size: few
CDR3 length: 15
D gene: -
CDR3 protein: CASSEPGSPAYGYTF
CDR3 DNA: TGTGCCAGCAGTGAACCCGGGAGCCCGGCTTATGGCTACACCTTC

J gene: TRBJ1-1
V gene: TRBV6-5
clone size: -
CDR3 length: 15
D gene: TRBD1
CDR3 protein: CASSYSTGEGTEAFF
CDR3 DNA: TGTGCCAGCAGTTACTCGACAGGGGAGGGAACTGAAGCTTTCTTT

J gene: TRBJ1-1
V gene: TRBV9
clone size: -
CDR3 length: 14
D gene: -
CDR3 protein: CASSVEGTNTEAFF
CDR3 DNA: TGTGCCAGCAGCGTCGAGGGGACCAACACTGAAGCTTTCTTT

J gene: TRBJ2-2
V gene: TRBV7-9
clone size: -
CDR3 length: 13
D gene: -
CDR3 protein: CASSLVTTGELFF
CDR3 DNA: TGTGCCAGCAGCTTAGTAACCACCGGGGAGCTGTTTTTT

J gene: TRBJ2-1
V gene: TRBV29-1
clone size: -
CDR3 length: 13
D gene: TRBD1
CDR3 protein: CSVGDRGLSEQFF
CDR3 DNA: TGCAGCGTTGGGGACAGGGGCCTTAGTGAGCAGTTCTTC

J gene: TRBJ2-3
V gene: TRBV19
clone size: -
CDR3 length: 16
D gene: -
CDR3 protein: CASTSTSTSGTDTQYF
CDR3 DNA: TGTGCCAGTACCTCGACTAGTACGTCCGGCACAGATACGCAGTATTTT

J gene: TRBJ2-2
V gene: TRBV9
clone size: few
CDR3 length: 15
D gene: TRBD1
CDR3 protein: CASSPGGRNTGELFF
CDR3 DNA: TGTGCCAGCAGCCCAGGGGGACGGAACACCGGGGAGCTGTTTTTT

J gene: TRBJ2-1
V gene: TRBV7-2
clone size: -
CDR3 length: 16
D gene: TRBD1
CDR3 protein: CASSSGQGIMDNEQFF
CDR3 DNA: TGTGCCAGCAGCTCGGGACAGGGTATAATGGACAATGAGCAGTTCTTC

J gene: TRBJ1-1
V gene: TRBV19
clone size: -
CDR3 length: 14
D gene: -
CDR3 protein: CASKRGAGYTEAFF
CDR3 DNA: TGTGCCAGTAAGAGGGGGGCGGGATACACTGAAGCTTTCTTT

J gene: TRBJ2-5
V gene: TRBV5-1
clone size: once
CDR3 length: 15
D gene: -
CDR3 protein: CASSLGGRGGETQYF
CDR3 DNA: TGCGCCAGCAGCTTGGGGGGCAGGGGTGGAGAGACCCAGTACTTC

J gene: TRBJ2-5
V gene: TRBV24-1
clone size: -
CDR3 length: 16
D gene: TRBD2
CDR3 protein: CATSDLPGRGQETQYF
CDR3 DNA: TGTGCCACCAGTGATTTGCCCGGGAGGGGACAAGAGACCCAGTACTTC

J gene: TRBJ1-6
V gene: TRBV5-1
clone size: -
CDR3 length: 16
D gene: TRBD1
CDR3 protein: CASSSQGTGGGSPLHF
CDR3 DNA: TGCGCCAGCAGCTCGCAAGGGACAGGGGGGGGTTCACCCCTCCACTTT

J gene: TRBJ2-2
V gene: TRBV3-1/TRBV3-2
clone size: -
CDR3 length: 15
D gene: -
CDR3 protein: CASGSGVLNTGELFF
CDR3 DNA: TGTGCCAGCGGATCCGGGGTCCTCAACACCGGGGAGCTGTTTTTT

J gene: TRBJ1-1
V gene: TRBV14
clone size: -
CDR3 length: 15
D gene: -
CDR3 protein: CASSPLRTQNTEAFF
CDR3 DNA: TGTGCCAGCAGTCCCCTTCGGACACAGAACACTGAAGCTTTCTTT

J gene: TRBJ1-1
V gene: TRBV6-5
clone size: -
CDR3 length: 13
D gene: -
CDR3 protein: CASSPRSNTEAFF
CDR3 DNA: TGTGCCAGCAGCCCACGGTCGAACACTGAAGCTTTCTTT

J gene: TRBJ1-4
V gene: TRBV4-1
clone size: once
CDR3 length: 14
D gene: TRBD1
CDR3 protein: CASCRDRSYEKLFF
CDR3 DNA: TGCGCCAGCTGCCGGGACAGATCATACGAAAAACTGTTTTTT

J gene: TRBJ1-1
V gene: TRBV2
clone size: -
CDR3 length: 11
D gene: -
CDR3 protein: CASQEGGEAFF
CDR3 DNA: TGTGCCAGCCAAGAGGGGGGTGAAGCTTTCTTT

J gene: TRBJ1-6
V gene: TRBV10-1
clone size: -
CDR3 length: 14
D gene: -
CDR3 protein: CASSDGRGRSPLHF
CDR3 DNA: TGCGCCAGCAGTGACGGCCGGGGGAGGTCACCCCTCCACTTT

J gene: TRBJ1-5
V gene: TRBV2
clone size: -
CDR3 length: 14
D gene: -
CDR3 protein: CASSEWDSNQPQHF
CDR3 DNA: TGTGCCAGCAGTGAATGGGATAGCAATCAGCCCCAGCATTTT

J gene: TRBJ1-6
V gene: TRBV10-3
clone size: -
CDR3 length: 13
D gene: -
CDR3 protein: CAISESVDSPLHF
CDR3 DNA: TGTGCCATCAGTGAGTCAGTGGATTCACCCCTCCACTTT

J gene: TRBJ1-5
V gene: TRBV28
clone size: -
CDR3 length: 16
D gene: -
CDR3 protein: CASIFTPGRSNQPQHF
CDR3 DNA: TGTGCCAGCATCTTCACCCCGGGAAGGAGCAATCAGCCCCAGCATTTT

J gene: TRBJ2-5
V gene: TRBV6-4
clone size: -
CDR3 length: 14
D gene: -
CDR3 protein: CASIGSGLQETQYF
CDR3 DNA: TGTGCCAGCATTGGTAGCGGACTCCAAGAGACCCAGTACTTC

J gene: TRBJ1-5
V gene: TRBV23-1
clone size: -
CDR3 length: 12
D gene: TRBD1
CDR3 protein: CASRQGWQPQHF
CDR3 DNA: TGCGCCTCCAGACAGGGGTGGCAGCCCCAGCATTTT

J gene: TRBJ2-1
V gene: TRBV7-2
clone size: -
CDR3 length: 13
D gene: -
CDR3 protein: CASSLPEMDEQFF
CDR3 DNA: TGTGCCAGCAGCTTACCCGAGATGGATGAGCAGTTCTTC

J gene: TRBJ2-3
V gene: TRBV10-3
clone size: -
CDR3 length: 16
D gene: TRBD2
CDR3 protein: CAISESRSGGTDTQYF
CDR3 DNA: TGTGCCATCAGTGAATCGCGTAGCGGGGGAACAGATACGCAGTATTTT

J gene: TRBJ1-4
V gene: TRBV5-1
clone size: few
CDR3 length: 14
D gene: -
CDR3 protein: CASSASPYDEKLFF
CDR3 DNA: TGCGCCAGCAGCGCCAGCCCGTACGATGAAAAACTGTTTTTT

J gene: TRBJ2-3
V gene: TRBV20-1
clone size: -
CDR3 length: 16
D gene: -
CDR3 protein: CSASRVGDRYTDTQYF
CDR3 DNA: TGCAGTGCTAGTCGGGTCGGCGACAGATACACAGATACGCAGTATTTT

J gene: TRBJ1-1
V gene: TRBV13
clone size: -
CDR3 length: 14
D gene: -
CDR3 protein: CASSSNTWDTEAFF
CDR3 DNA: TGTGCCAGCAGTTCCAACACGTGGGACACTGAAGCTTTCTTT

J gene: TRBJ1-2
V gene: TRBV28
clone size: -
CDR3 length: 13
D gene: -
CDR3 protein: CASRFQANYGYTF
CDR3 DNA: TGTGCCAGCAGGTTTCAGGCTAACTATGGCTACACCTTC

J gene: TRBJ1-1
V gene: TRBV6-5
clone size: -
CDR3 length: 14
D gene: -
CDR3 protein: CASSYDRQNTEAFF
CDR3 DNA: TGTGCCAGCAGCTACGACAGGCAAAACACTGAAGCTTTCTTT

J gene: TRBJ2-2
V gene: TRBV6-1
clone size: -
CDR3 length: 16
D gene: -
CDR3 protein: CASSEYTDLRTGELFF
CDR3 DNA: TGTGCCAGCAGTGAATATACGGACCTTCGCACCGGGGAGCTGTTTTTT

J gene: TRBJ1-3
V gene: TRBV29-1
clone size: -
CDR3 length: 15
D gene: -
CDR3 protein: CSVLLGVRGGNTIYF
CDR3 DNA: TGCAGCGTTCTGTTAGGCGTTAGGGGTGGAAACACCATATATTTT

J gene: TRBJ1-6
V gene: TRBV19
clone size: -
CDR3 length: 14
D gene: TRBD1
CDR3 protein: CASSMTGGFSPLHF
CDR3 DNA: TGTGCCAGTAGTATGACAGGGGGCTTTTCACCCCTCCACTTT

J gene: TRBJ2-7
V gene: TRBV5-1
clone size: -
CDR3 length: 14
D gene: TRBD1
CDR3 protein: CASTPGTGAYEQYF
CDR3 DNA: TGCGCCAGCACCCCGGGGACAGGGGCTTACGAGCAGTACTTC

J gene: TRBJ2-7
V gene: TRBV30
clone size: -
CDR3 length: 15
D gene: TRBD1
CDR3 protein: CAWSAGQVGLGEQYF
CDR3 DNA: TGTGCCTGGAGTGCAGGACAGGTTGGACTTGGAGAGCAGTACTTC

J gene: TRBJ1-5
V gene: TRBV6-1
clone size: -
CDR3 length: 17
D gene: TRBD1
CDR3 protein: CASSEERTGVSNQPQHF
CDR3 DNA: TGTGCCAGCAGTGAAGAGAGGACAGGGGTTAGCAATCAGCCCCAGCATTTT

J gene: TRBJ2-3
V gene: TRBV27
clone size: -
CDR3 length: 16
D gene: TRBD1
CDR3 protein: CASSHSTGVFADTQYF
CDR3 DNA: TGTGCCAGCAGCCACTCGACAGGGGTTTTCGCAGATACGCAGTATTTT

J gene: TRBJ2-7
V gene: TRBV5-1
clone size: once
CDR3 length: 16
D gene: -
CDR3 protein: CASSLVSMGGSYEQYF
CDR3 DNA: TGCGCCAGCAGCTTGGTCTCGATGGGCGGATCTTACGAGCAGTACTTC

J gene: TRBJ2-5
V gene: TRBV14
clone size: -
CDR3 length: 12
D gene: -
CDR3 protein: CASSQTQETQYF
CDR3 DNA: TGTGCCAGCAGCCAGACCCAAGAGACCCAGTACTTC